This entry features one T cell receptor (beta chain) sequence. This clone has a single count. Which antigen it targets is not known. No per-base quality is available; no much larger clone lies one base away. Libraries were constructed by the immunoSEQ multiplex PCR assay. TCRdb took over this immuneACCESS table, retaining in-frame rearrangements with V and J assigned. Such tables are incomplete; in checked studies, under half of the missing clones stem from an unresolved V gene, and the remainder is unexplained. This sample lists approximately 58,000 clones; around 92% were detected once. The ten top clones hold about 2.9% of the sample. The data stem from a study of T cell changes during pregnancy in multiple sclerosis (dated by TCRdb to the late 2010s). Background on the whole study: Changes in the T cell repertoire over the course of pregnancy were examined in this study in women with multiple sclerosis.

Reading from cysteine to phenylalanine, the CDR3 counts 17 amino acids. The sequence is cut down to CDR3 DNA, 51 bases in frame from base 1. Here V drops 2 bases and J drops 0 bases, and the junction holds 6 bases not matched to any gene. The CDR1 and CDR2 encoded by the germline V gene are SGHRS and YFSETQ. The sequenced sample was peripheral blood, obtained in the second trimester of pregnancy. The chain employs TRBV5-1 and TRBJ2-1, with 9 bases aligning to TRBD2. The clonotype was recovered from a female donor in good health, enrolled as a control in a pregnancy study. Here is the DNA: TGCGCCAGCAGCTTCTCTAGCGGGGTGAGCTCCTACAATGAGCAGTTCTTC. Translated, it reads CASSFSSGVSSYNEQFF.